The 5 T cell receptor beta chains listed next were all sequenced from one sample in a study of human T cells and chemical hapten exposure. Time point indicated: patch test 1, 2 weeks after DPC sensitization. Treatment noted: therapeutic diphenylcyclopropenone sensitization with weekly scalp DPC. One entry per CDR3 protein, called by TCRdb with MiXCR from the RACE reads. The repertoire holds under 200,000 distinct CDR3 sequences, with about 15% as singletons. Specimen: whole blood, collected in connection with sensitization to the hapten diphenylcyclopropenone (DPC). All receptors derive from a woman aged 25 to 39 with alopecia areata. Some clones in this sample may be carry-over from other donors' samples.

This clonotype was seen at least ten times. The CDR3 nucleotides are TGTGCCAGCTCACCGGTTAAGGTCTCCTCCTCTGGAAACACCATATATTTT. This codes for CASSPVKVSSSGNTIYF. The gene calls are TRBV18 and TRBJ1-3; no clear D gene. In germline, CDR1 is KGHSH, CDR2 LQKENI. CDR3 length equals 17 residues. Trimming removed 3 bases from V and 0 bases from J, with 15 bases in between.

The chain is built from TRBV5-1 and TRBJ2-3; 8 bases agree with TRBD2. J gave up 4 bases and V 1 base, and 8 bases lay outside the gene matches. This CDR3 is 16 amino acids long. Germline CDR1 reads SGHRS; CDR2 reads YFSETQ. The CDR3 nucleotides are TGCGCCAGCAGCTTGCAATCCCGCGGGAGGTCAGATACGCAGTATTTT. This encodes CASSLQSRGRSDTQYF.

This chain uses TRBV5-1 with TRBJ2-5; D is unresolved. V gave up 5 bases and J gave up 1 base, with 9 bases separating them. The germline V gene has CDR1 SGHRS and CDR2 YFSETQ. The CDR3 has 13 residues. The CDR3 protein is CASSPAFQETQYF. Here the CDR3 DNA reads TGCGCCAGCAGTCCGGCCTTCCAAGAGACCCAGTACTTC.

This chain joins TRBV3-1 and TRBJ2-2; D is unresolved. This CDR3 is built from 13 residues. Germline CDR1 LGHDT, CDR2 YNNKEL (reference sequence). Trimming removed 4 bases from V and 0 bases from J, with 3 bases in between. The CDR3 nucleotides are TGTGCCAGCAGCCCAACGAACACCGGGGAGCTGTTTTTT. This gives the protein CASSPTNTGELFF. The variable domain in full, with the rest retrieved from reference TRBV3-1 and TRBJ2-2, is DTAVSQTPKYLVTQMGNDKSIKCEQNLGHDTMYWYKQDSKKFLKIMFSYNNKELIINETVPNRFSPKSPDKAHLNLHINSLELGDSAVYFCASSPTNTGELFFGEGSRLTVL.

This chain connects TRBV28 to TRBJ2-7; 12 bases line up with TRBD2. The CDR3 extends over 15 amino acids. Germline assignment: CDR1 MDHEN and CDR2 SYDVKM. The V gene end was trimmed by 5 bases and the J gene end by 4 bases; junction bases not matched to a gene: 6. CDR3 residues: CASSRGLAGLYEQYF. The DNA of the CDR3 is TGTGCCAGCAGTAGGGGACTAGCGGGTTTGTACGAGCAGTACTTC.